The source of this T cell receptor (beta chain) is a study of shared clonotypes between healthy human individuals. Here immunoSEQ multiplex PCR was the method, and the copy in TCRdb shows in-frame clones only, minus some. The data contain about 650,000 clones, about 95% of them singletons. Naive CD8 cells comprised CD45RO-negative, CCR7-positively selected cells, excluding terminally differentiated effector memory CD45RA+ cells. The germline CDR1 and CDR2 sequences are SGDLS and YYNGEE. Trimming took 2 bases from V and 3 from J; bases not matched to a gene: 4. This CDR3 spans 15 amino acids. Source material: naive CD8+ T cells sorted from blood. V usage is TRBV9 and J usage is TRBJ2-7, with TRBD2 matching 11 bases. This clonotype originated in a woman in her thirties in good health. This CDR3 is CASSVSSGRNYEQYF. CDR3 sequence (DNA): TGTGCCAGCAGCGTGTCTAGCGGGAGGAACTACGAGCAGTACTTC.